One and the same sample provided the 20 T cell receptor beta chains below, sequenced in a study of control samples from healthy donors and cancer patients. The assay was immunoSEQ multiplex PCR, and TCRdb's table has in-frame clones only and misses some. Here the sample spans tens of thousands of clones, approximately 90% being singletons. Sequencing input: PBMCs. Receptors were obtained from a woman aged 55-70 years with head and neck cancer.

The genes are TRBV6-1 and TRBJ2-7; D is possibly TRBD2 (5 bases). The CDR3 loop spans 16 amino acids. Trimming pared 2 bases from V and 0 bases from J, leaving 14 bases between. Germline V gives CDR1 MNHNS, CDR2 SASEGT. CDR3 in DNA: TGTGCCAGCAGTGAATTTGACTACACAAGCTCCTACGAGCAGTACTTC. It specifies CASSEFDYTSSYEQYF.

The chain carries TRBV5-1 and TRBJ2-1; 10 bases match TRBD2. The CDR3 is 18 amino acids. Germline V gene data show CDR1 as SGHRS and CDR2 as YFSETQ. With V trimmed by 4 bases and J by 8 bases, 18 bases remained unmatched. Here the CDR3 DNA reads TGCGCCAGCAGCAATCCGTCGTTGGCTAGCGGGAGTAGTGATGAGCAGTTCTTC. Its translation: CASSNPSLASGSSDEQFF.

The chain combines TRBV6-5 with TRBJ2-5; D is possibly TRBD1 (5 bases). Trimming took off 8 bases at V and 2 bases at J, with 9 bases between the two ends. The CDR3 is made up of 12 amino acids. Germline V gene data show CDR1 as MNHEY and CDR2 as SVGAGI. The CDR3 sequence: CASWGNQETQYF. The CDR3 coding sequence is TGTGCCAGCTGGGGCAATCAAGAGACCCAGTACTTC.

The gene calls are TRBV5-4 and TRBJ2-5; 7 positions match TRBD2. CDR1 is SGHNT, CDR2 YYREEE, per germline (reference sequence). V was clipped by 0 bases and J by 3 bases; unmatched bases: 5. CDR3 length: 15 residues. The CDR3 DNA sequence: TGTGCCAGCAGCTTGGTGGGAGGGACCGAAGAGACCCAGTACTTC. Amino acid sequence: CASSLVGGTEETQYF.

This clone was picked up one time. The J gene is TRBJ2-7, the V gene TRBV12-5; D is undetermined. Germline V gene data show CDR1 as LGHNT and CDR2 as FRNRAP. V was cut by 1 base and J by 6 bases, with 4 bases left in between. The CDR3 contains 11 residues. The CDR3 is CASGLGIEQYF. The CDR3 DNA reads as TGTGCTAGTGGTTTGGGGATCGAGCAGTACTTC.

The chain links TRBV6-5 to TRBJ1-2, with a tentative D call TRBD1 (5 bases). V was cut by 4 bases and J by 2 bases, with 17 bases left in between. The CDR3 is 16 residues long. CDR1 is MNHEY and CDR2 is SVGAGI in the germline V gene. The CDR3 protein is CASSFRGDRYNYGYTF. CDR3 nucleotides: TGTGCCAGCAGTTTTCGTGGAGACAGATACAACTATGGCTACACCTTC.

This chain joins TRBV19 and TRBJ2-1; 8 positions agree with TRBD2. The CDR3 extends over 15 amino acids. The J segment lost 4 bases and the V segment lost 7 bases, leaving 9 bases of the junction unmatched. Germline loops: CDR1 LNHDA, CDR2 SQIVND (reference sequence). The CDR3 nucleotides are TGTGCCAGTAAAATAGGGACTAGTTCTTACAATGAGCAGTTCTTC. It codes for CASKIGTSSYNEQFF.

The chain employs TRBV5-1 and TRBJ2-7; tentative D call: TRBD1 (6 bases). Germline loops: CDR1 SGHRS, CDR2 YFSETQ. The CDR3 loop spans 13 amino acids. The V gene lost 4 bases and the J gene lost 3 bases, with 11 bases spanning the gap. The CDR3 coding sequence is TGCGCCAGCAGCACAGGGACAATCTACGAGCAGTACTTC. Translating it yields CASSTGTIYEQYF.

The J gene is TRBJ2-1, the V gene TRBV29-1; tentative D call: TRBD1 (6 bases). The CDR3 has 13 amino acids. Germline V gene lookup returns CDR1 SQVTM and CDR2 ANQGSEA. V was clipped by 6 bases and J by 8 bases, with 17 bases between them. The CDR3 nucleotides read TGCAGCGTGAGAGGGACATCTAACCATGAGCAGTTCTTC. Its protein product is CSVRGTSNHEQFF.

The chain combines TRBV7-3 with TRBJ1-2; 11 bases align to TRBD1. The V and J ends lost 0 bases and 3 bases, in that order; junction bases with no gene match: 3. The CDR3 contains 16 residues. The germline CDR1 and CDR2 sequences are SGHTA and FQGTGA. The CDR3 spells CASSLTPGQGDYGYTF. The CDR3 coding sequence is TGTGCCAGCAGCTTAACTCCGGGACAGGGGGACTATGGCTACACCTTC.

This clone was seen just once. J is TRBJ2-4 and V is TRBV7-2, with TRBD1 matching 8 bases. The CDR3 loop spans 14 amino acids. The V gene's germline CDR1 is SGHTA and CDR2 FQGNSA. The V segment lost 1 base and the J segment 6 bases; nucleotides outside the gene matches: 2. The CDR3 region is CASSLDTGGNIQYF. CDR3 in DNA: TGTGCCAGCAGCTTAGATACAGGGGGAAACATTCAGTACTTC.

This CDR3 reads CASSYLAGDPNEQFF. The CDR3, as DNA: TGTGCCAGCAGTTACCTAGCGGGAGATCCCAATGAGCAGTTCTTC. The V gene is TRBV6-5, the J gene TRBJ2-1, with 10 bases that match TRBD2. The CDR3 runs 15 residues. V gave up 2 bases and J gave up 6 bases; unmatched junction bases: 4. CDR1 and CDR2 from the germline V gene are MNHEY and SVGAGI.

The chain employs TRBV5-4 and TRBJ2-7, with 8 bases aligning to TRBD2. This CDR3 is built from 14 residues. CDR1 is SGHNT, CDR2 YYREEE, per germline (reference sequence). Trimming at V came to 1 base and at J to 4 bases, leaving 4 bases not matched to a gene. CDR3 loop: CASSLLRLAYEQYF. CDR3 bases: TGTGCCAGCAGCTTGTTAAGACTAGCGTACGAGCAGTACTTC.

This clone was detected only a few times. As DNA, the CDR3 is TGTGCCAGCAGTGACTCGATGGGCGAGCCAGATACGCAGTATTTT. It translates to CASSDSMGEPDTQYF. The chain is built from TRBV6-4 and TRBJ2-3, with no clear D. Trimming removed 0 bases at V and 4 bases at J, with 11 bases between. Per the germline V gene, CDR1 is MRHNA and CDR2 is SNTAGT. The CDR3 is 15 amino acids.

CDR3 DNA sequence: TGTGCCAGCAGTACACTAGCGGGAGCGAACGAGCAGTACTTC. The encoded protein is CASSTLAGANEQYF. The chain uses TRBV2 and TRBJ2-7; TRBD2 agrees at 11 bases. V was pared by 5 bases and J by 5 bases, with 5 bases of the junction left unmatched. Germline V CDR1 and CDR2: SNHLY, FYNNEI. The CDR3 length is 14 residues. The full variable domain, rest sourced from reference TRBV2 and TRBJ2-7, is EPEVTQTPSHQVTQMGQEVILRCVPISNHLYFYWYRQILGQKVEFLVSFYNNEISEKSEIFDDQFSVERPDGSNFTLKIRSTKLEDSAMYFCASSTLAGANEQYFGPGTRLTVT.

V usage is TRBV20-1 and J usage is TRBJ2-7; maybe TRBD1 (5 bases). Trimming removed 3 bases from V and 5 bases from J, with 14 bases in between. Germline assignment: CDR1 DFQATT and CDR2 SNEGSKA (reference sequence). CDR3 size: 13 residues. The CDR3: CSASSGAVNEQYF. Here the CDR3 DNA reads TGCAGTGCTAGTTCTGGGGCGGTTAACGAGCAGTACTTC.

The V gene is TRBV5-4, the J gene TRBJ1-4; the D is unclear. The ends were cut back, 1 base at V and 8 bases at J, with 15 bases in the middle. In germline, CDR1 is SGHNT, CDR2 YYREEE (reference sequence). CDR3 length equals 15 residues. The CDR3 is CASSLKGGAREKLFF. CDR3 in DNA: TGTGCCAGCAGCTTGAAAGGCGGCGCGCGGGAAAAACTGTTTTTT.

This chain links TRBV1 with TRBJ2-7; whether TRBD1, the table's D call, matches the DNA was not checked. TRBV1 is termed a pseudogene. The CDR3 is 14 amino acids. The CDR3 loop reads CTSSQGGRGYEQYF. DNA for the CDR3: TGCACCAGCAGCCAAGGAGGCAGGGGCTACGAGCAGTACTTC.

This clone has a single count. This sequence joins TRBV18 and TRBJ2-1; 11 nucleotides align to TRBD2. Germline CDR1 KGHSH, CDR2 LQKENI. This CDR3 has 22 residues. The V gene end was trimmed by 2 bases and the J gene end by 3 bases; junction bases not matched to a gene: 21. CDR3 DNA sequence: TGTGCCAGCTCACCAGCGGACAACTTCGGGCTAGCGGGAGGTTTGTACTACAATGAGCAGTTCTTC. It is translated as CASSPADNFGLAGGLYYNEQFF.

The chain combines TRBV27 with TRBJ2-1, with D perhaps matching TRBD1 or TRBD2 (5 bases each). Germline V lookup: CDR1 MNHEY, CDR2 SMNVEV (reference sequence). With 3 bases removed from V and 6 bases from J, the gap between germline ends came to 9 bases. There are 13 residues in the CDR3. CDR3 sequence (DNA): TGTGCCAGCAGTTTTTCAGGGAGCAATGAGCAGTTCTTC. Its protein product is CASSFSGSNEQFF.